Each of the 18 T cell receptor beta chains below was sequenced from the same sample in a study of T cells after yellow fever vaccination (dated by TCRdb to the late 2010s). Sample treatment or condition, as interpreted from the label and publication: live attenuated yellow fever vaccine strain. Library preparation was by 5' RACE. The sequencer listed for this sample is Illumina HiSeq 2500. TCRdb reanalyzed the raw reads on its own, using fastp at Q25 for trimming and MiXCR for clone calling, and kept in-frame beta chains. Rows with one shared CDR3 protein collapse into an entry with the most common genes and DNA. In this sample the table shows about 630,000 distinct CDR3 sequences, 12% of which occur a single time. The top ten clonotypes cover more than 13% of the sample. Sequenced here: PBMCs, sampled on the day of the yellow fever booster vaccination. All receptors come from a man aged 25-40 years who received the YFV17D yellow fever vaccine.

The sample holds a few counts of this clonotype. The chain joins TRBV7-9 to TRBJ2-1, with 11 bases identical to TRBD1. J was trimmed by 8 bases and V by 5 bases; bases with no gene match: 11. The CDR3 contains 16 residues. The V gene's germline CDR1 is SEHNR and CDR2 FQNEAQ (reference sequence). In DNA form, the CDR3 reads TGTGCCAGCAGCCGAAACCGGGACAGGGGGGGTGATGAGCAGTTCTTC. Translated, it gives CASSRNRDRGGDEQFF.

The V and J genes are TRBV20-1 and TRBJ2-1, with TRBD2 matching over 7 bases. Germline CDR1 is DFQATT and CDR2 is SNEGSKA (reference sequence). J lost 1 base, V lost 1 base, and 7 bases had no gene match. The CDR3 runs 16 residues. The CDR3 nucleotides read TGCAGTGCTAGAGGGGGGGGGAGTAAGTCCTACAATGAGCAGTTCTTC. Encoded protein: CSARGGGSKSYNEQFF.

This clonotype has at least ten counts. One end of the junction fails to match germline, which may point to a read error. This chain uses TRBV25-1 with TRBJ2-1; 8 bases line up with TRBD1. Germline loops: CDR1 MGHDK, CDR2 SYGVNS. The CDR3 totals 15 residues. This CDR3 reads CASREFGQGDGEQFF. CDR3 in DNA: TGTGCCAGCAGGGAATTTGGACAGGGAGATGGTGAGCAGTTCTTC.

The chain carries TRBV25-1 and TRBJ1-4; a weak D match, TRBD1 (5 bases). The CDR3 sequence is 14 residues long. Germline assignment: CDR1 MGHDK and CDR2 SYGVNS. Deletions cut 1 base from V and 10 bases from J, with 13 bases between. CDR3: CASSESGQGTKLFF. DNA for the CDR3: TGTGCCAGCAGTGAATCGGGTCAGGGAACAAAACTGTTTTTT.

This clonotype was counted a few times. This chain joins TRBV30 and TRBJ1-4; 7 nucleotides match TRBD1. V trimming: 5 bases; J trimming: 6 bases; junction bases outside the gene matches: 12. This CDR3 contains 15 residues. The germline gives CDR1 GTSNPN, CDR2 SVGIG (reference sequence). CDR3 sequence reads: CAWAVGDRDHEKLFF. The CDR3 coding sequence is TGTGCCTGGGCGGTGGGTGACAGGGATCATGAAAAACTGTTTTTT.

This clonotype showed up just a few times. The CDR3 protein is CASSEPSSPYEQYF. CDR3 in DNA: TGTGCCAGCAGTGAACCCAGTAGTCCCTACGAGCAGTACTTC. This chain connects TRBV2 to TRBJ2-7; D not resolved. Germline V gene sequence: CDR1 SNHLY, CDR2 FYNNEI. The CDR3 has 14 amino acids. V lost 2 bases and J 2 bases, leaving 10 bases between the germline ends.

This clonotype was recorded a few times. The rearrangement links TRBV29-1 to TRBJ2-7, with D maybe TRBD2 (5 bases). The CDR3 totals 12 residues. V was trimmed by 7 bases and J by 4 bases, leaving 14 bases between them. The germline V gene has CDR1 SQVTM and CDR2 ANQGSEA. CDR3 loop: CSAAAGVYEQYF. CDR3 nucleotides: TGCAGCGCTGCGGCCGGGGTGTACGAGCAGTACTTC.

This clonotype was observed a few times. The chain employs TRBV12-5 and TRBJ2-7; 8 nucleotides match TRBD2. Trimming took 3 bases from V and 2 from J; bases not matched to a gene: 18. The CDR3 extends over 19 amino acids. Germline loops: CDR1 LGHNT, CDR2 FRNRAP. The CDR3 DNA is TGTGCTAGTGGTTTTCCCCCAACCCTAGCGGGTACGAGTGCCTACGAGCAGTACTTC. Protein sequence: CASGFPPTLAGTSAYEQYF.

This clonotype was seen a few times. This rearrangement joins TRBV5-1 to TRBJ2-5; D is unclear. Trimming shortened V by 0 bases and J by 5 bases, and 11 bases separated the two germline ends. This CDR3 is 14 amino acids long. The germline gives CDR1 SGHRS, CDR2 YFSETQ. CDR3 sequence: CASSLGVDRETQYF. The CDR3 DNA sequence: TGCGCCAGCAGCTTGGGGGTGGACCGGGAGACCCAGTACTTC.

This clonotype was detected only once. The V and J genes are TRBV4-3 and TRBJ2-1, with TRBD1 matching 8 bases. Germline CDR1 is LGHNA and CDR2 is YSLEER. The CDR3 is 17 amino acids. V shed 3 bases and J 2 bases; nucleotides not matched to a gene: 9. CDR3: CASSQTLRTGTYNEQFF. CDR3 bases: TGCGCCAGCAGCCAGACCTTACGGACAGGGACCTACAATGAGCAGTTCTTC.

This clonotype came up a few times. The chain has TRBV2 and TRBJ2-1, with TRBD2 matching over 10 bases. The J segment lost 3 bases and the V segment lost 3 bases, leaving 8 bases of the junction unmatched. CDR3 length equals 17 residues. Germline V gene data show CDR1 as SNHLY and CDR2 as FYNNEI. The CDR3 sequence: CASSDLGGLALYNEQFF. The CDR3 DNA follows: TGTGCCAGCAGTGATCTCGGGGGACTAGCGCTCTACAATGAGCAGTTCTTC.

This sequence joins TRBV19 and TRBJ2-2, with D perhaps TRBD1 (8 bases). This CDR3 comprises 18 residues. V was trimmed by 5 bases and J by 0 bases, leaving 19 bases between them. Germline V gene lookup returns CDR1 LNHDA and CDR2 SQIVND (reference sequence). The CDR3 sequence: CASSGGDRLFANTGELFF. DNA of the CDR3: TGTGCCAGTAGTGGGGGGGACAGGTTATTCGCGAACACCGGGGAGCTGTTTTTT.

This clonotype showed up just a few times. The CDR3 loop reads CASSDADRGQLRSEQFF. In nucleotides, the CDR3 is TGCGCCAGCAGCGACGCCGACAGGGGTCAACTCCGGTCGGAGCAGTTCTTC. The V and J genes are TRBV5-1 and TRBJ2-1; 8 nucleotides match TRBD1. The CDR3 sequence is 17 residues long. Germline lookup yields CDR1 SGHRS and CDR2 YFSETQ. V shed 4 bases and J 10 bases; nucleotides not matched to a gene: 19.

This chain uses TRBV19 with TRBJ2-1; 14 positions match TRBD2. The CDR3 has 15 amino acids. Germline V gene data show CDR1 as LNHDA and CDR2 as SQIVND (reference sequence). Trimming took 7 bases from V and 9 from J; bases not matched to a gene: 8. The CDR3 protein is CASTQGLAGVGEQFF. DNA for the CDR3: TGTGCCAGTACCCAGGGACTAGCGGGAGTTGGTGAGCAGTTCTTC.

This clonotype was detected ten times or more. The chain combines TRBV7-2 with TRBJ2-5, with 10 positions matching TRBD2. From germline, CDR1 is SGHTA and CDR2 FQGNSA. The J segment lost 5 bases and the V segment lost 4 bases, leaving 10 bases of the junction unmatched. CDR3 length equals 16 residues. The DNA for the CDR3 is TGTGCCAGCAGCTCGGGACTAGCGCCGGGTATGGAGACCCAGTACTTC. It specifies CASSSGLAPGMETQYF.

A few counts support this clonotype. This chain links TRBV7-2 with TRBJ2-7, with a possible D match to TRBD2 (5 bases). In germline, CDR1 is SGHTA, CDR2 FQGNSA. V was pared by 1 base and J by 9 bases, with 10 bases between. The CDR3 has 12 residues. CDR3: CASSLGTGRQYF. The CDR3 DNA follows: TGTGCCAGCAGCTTAGGGACTGGCAGGCAGTACTTC.

J is TRBJ2-2 and V is TRBV25-1; D unclear. The CDR3 has 17 residues. Trimming stripped 6 bases from V and 1 base from J, with 18 bases between. Germline V lookup: CDR1 MGHDK, CDR2 SYGVNS. The CDR3 DNA reads TGTGCCAGCAGGCCGACGGACGACAAACTGAACACCGGGGAGCTGTTTTTT. This encodes CASRPTDDKLNTGELFF.

The chain recombines TRBV5-4 with TRBJ2-4, with 8 nucleotides matching TRBD2. The CDR3 has 14 amino acids. Germline V gene sequence: CDR1 SGHNT, CDR2 YYREEE (reference sequence). The V and J ends lost 4 bases and 8 bases, in that order; junction bases with no gene match: 8. DNA of the CDR3: TGTGCCAGCAGCCTTCGGGGGGGTAGTGACATTCAGTACTTC. This gives the protein CASSLRGGSDIQYF.